This TCR beta chain was sequenced in a study of beta chain features in type 1 diabetes. Study-wide context: There were around 110 million sorted cells examined across all samples. Study-level points and caveats: It was among patients, rather than healthy donors, that naive, central memory and Treg TCRB repertoires appeared more similar. Equally in patients and controls, PCR might preferentially amplify shorter templates. The analysis here could not establish whether HLA type shapes TCRB rearrangement.

To note about this clone: Its antigen remains unidentified.

Since all of the isolated RNA was reverse transcribed, expressed TCRB transcripts were what got sequenced. Generated by immunoSEQ multiplex PCR, the TCRdb table keeps only in-frame clones and is missing some. The table shows roughly 500,000 clones, with approximately 10% occurring only once. The V gene's germline CDR1 is SEHNR and CDR2 FQNEAQ (reference sequence). This CDR3 contains 12 residues. Trimming took 5 bases from V and 3 from J; bases not matched to a gene: 1. The chain employs TRBV7-9 and TRBJ2-7, with 7 nucleotides matching TRBD1. The clonotype comes from a woman in her late teens or twenties in good health. The specimen sequenced was naive CD4+ T cells from blood. The CDR3 nucleotides read TGTGCCAGCAGCCCAGGGGGCTACGAGCAGTACGTC. Protein sequence: CASSPGGYEQYV.